This T cell receptor beta chain was identified in a study of blood T cell repertoires in COVID-19. Background on the study: From the United States, Italy and Spain came samples of acute and convalescent COVID-19. T cells, B-cell-depleted T cells, or PBMCs supplied cDNA or gDNA.

As processed by the authors: Using reference gene primer amplification, nucleated cell counts were estimated. Sequencing was performed with immunoSEQ multiplex PCR; in TCRdb, only in-frame clones are kept and a portion is missing. That table gives V, J and clone size, and the DNA gave D and trimming. Among about 20,000 clones listed, 79% were seen once. V was clipped by 3 bases and J by 4 bases, with 9 bases between them. The CDR3 covers 12 residues. Germline V gene data show CDR1 as DFQATT and CDR2 as SNEGSKA (reference sequence). Sequencing was performed on peripheral blood. This sequence originates from an older man with acute or convalescent COVID-19. The J gene is TRBJ1-1, the V gene TRBV20-1, with unresolved D. The CDR3 DNA sequence: TGCAGTGCTAGTGGGCAAAGCACTGAAGCTTTCTTT. It is translated as CSASGQSTEAFF.